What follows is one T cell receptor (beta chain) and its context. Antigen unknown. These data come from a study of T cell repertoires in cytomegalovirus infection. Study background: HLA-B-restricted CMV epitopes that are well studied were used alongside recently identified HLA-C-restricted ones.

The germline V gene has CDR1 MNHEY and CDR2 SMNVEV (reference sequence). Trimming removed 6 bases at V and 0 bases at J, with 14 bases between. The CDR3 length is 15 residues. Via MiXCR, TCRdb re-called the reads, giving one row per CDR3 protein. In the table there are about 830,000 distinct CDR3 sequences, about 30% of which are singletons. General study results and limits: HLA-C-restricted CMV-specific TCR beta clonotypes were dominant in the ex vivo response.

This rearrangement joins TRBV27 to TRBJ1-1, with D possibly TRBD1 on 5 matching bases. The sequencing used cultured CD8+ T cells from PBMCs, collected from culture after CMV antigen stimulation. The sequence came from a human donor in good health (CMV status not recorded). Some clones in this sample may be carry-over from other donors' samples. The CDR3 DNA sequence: TGTGCCAGCAGCCCTGGGGGGGTTTTGAACACTGAAGCTTTCTTT. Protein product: CASSPGGVLNTEAFF.